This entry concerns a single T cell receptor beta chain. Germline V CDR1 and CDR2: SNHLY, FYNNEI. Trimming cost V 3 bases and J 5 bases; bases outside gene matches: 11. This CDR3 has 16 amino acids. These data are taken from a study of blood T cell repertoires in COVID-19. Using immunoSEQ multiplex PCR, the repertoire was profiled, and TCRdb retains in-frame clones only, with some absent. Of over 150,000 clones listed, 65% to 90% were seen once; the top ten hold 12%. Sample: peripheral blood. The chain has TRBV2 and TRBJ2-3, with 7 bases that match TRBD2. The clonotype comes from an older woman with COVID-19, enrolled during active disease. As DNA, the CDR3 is TGTGCCAGCAGTGAGGGAGGAGCGGGGATTGAAGATACGCAGTATTTT. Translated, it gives CASSEGGAGIEDTQYF.